This TCR beta chain was sequenced for a study of blood T cells in healthy people across ages. Study-wide background: Per two T cells, about one barcoded beta molecule was captured through template switching.

Total RNA extraction produced at least 5.5 micrograms (per sample) for the study. Through a sample-barcoded 5' primer and a J-beta primer mix, a second PCR was run for roughly 6 to 12 cycles. One entry per CDR3 protein results from TCRdb running MiXCR on the 5' RACE reads. In the table there are hundreds of thousands of distinct CDR3 sequences, 25% to 30% of which are singletons. This clonotype was counted many times. V was shortened by 7 bases and J by 2 bases, with 6 bases between the two germline ends. This CDR3 contains 11 residues. The sequenced material came from blood. V usage is TRBV12-3 or TRBV12-4 and J usage is TRBJ2-7; D remains unclear. The origin of this receptor is an elderly woman in good health. The CDR3, as DNA: TGTGCCAGCACAGGAGCCTACGAGCAGTACTTC. Translating gives CASTGAYEQYF.